Listed here are 11 T cell receptor beta chains from one sample, sequenced in a study of graft-versus-host responses after intestinal transplantation. Their specific antigens are unknown. Measured with immunoSEQ multiplex PCR; TCRdb has only the in-frame clones, and not every one. Here the sample spans about 93,000 clones, just under 95% being singletons. The starting material was unstimulated CD8+ T cells sorted from spleen or lymph node cells, obtained before intestinal transplant. Receptors originate from a human donor who received an intestinal transplant.

This sequence joins TRBV5-6 and TRBJ1-1, with D unclear. CDR1 SGHDT and CDR2 YYEEEE come from the germline V gene. Trimming left V 3 bases short and J 3 bases short, with 6 bases between. The length of the CDR3 is 12 residues. The CDR3 sequence: CASSSFDTEAFF. CDR3 DNA: TGTGCCAGCAGCTCTTTCGACACTGAAGCTTTCTTT.

This chain connects TRBV10-1 to TRBJ2-5; 10 positions agree with TRBD2. The DNA end is more similar to TRBJ2-7, so the J call may be wrong. The CDR3 is 15 residues long. Germline CDR1 reads WNHNN; CDR2 reads SYGVQD (reference sequence). The CDR3 DNA reads TGCGCCAGCTCCGATAGCGGGAGGCTCTCCTACGAGCAGTACTTC. This encodes CASSDSGRLSYEQYF.

This clone turned up a few times. The J gene is TRBJ2-7, the V gene TRBV2, with TRBD2 matching 7 bases. V was pared by 4 bases and J by 1 base, with 4 bases of the junction left unmatched. From germline, CDR1 is SNHLY and CDR2 FYNNEI. This CDR3 is built from 14 residues. This CDR3 reads CASSGSSGSYEQYF. The CDR3 coding sequence is TGTGCCAGCAGTGGATCTAGCGGTTCCTACGAGCAGTACTTC.

The chain has TRBV15 and TRBJ2-1; D call uncertain. Trimming shortened V by 6 bases and J by 1 base, and 7 bases separated the two germline ends. From germline, CDR1 is LNHNV and CDR2 YYDKDF (reference sequence). This CDR3 contains 13 residues. The CDR3 loop reads CATRGDSYNEQFF. The CDR3 region has the DNA TGTGCCACCAGAGGAGATTCCTACAATGAGCAGTTCTTC.

This chain uses TRBV5-8 with TRBJ2-7, with D tentatively TRBD2 (6 bases). This CDR3 region has 14 residues. Trimming removed 6 bases at V and 2 bases at J, with 15 bases between. The germline CDR1 and CDR2 sequences are SGHTS and YDEGEE. The CDR3 loop is CASTPRGMPYEQYF. The CDR3 DNA is TGTGCCAGCACCCCTCGGGGGATGCCCTACGAGCAGTACTTC.

The chain recombines TRBV4-2 with TRBJ1-4; the match to TRBD1 covers 10 bases. Germline-derived CDR1 and CDR2 are LGHNA and YNFKEQ. V trimming: 0 bases; J trimming: 3 bases; junction bases outside the gene matches: 10. This CDR3 has 19 amino acids. The CDR3 DNA is TGTGCCAGCAGCCAAGATGAGTGGGGACAGGGGCTATCTAATGAAAAACTGTTTTTT. Residues: CASSQDEWGQGLSNEKLFF.

The chain is built from TRBV11-2 and TRBJ2-5, with 13 bases that match TRBD2. Germline assignment: CDR1 SGHAT and CDR2 FQNNGV. This CDR3 region has 18 residues. V shed 2 bases, J shed 0 bases, and the junction held 6 bases outside the gene matches. CDR3 amino acids: CASSLMTSGRSDQETQYF. The CDR3 DNA reads as TGTGCCAGCAGCTTAATGACTAGCGGGAGGTCCGACCAAGAGACCCAGTACTTC.

The chain couples TRBV2 to TRBJ2-1; 10 nucleotides match TRBD2. Germline V gives CDR1 SNHLY, CDR2 FYNNEI. This CDR3 is built from 12 residues. V dropped 6 bases and J dropped 9; count of bases not matched to a gene: 2. The DNA of the CDR3 is TGTGCCAGCAGGGGACTAGCGACTGAGCAGTTCTTC. It specifies CASRGLATEQFF.

The J gene is TRBJ2-1, the V gene TRBV4-1, with D possibly matching TRBD2 (7 bases). Trimming cost V 1 base and J 2 bases, with 15 bases left between them. This CDR3 region has 17 residues. The germline gives CDR1 MGHRA, CDR2 YSYEKL. The CDR3 DNA reads TGCGCCAGCAGCCAAGGGCGCGGGGGCGAAACCTACAATGAGCAGTTCTTC. It is translated as CASSQGRGGETYNEQFF.

The rearrangement links TRBV30 to TRBJ2-1; D gene ambiguous. The CDR3 has 11 amino acids. Deletions cut 4 bases from V and 3 bases from J, with 4 bases between. Germline CDR1 GTSNPN, CDR2 SVGIG (reference sequence). CDR3 in amino acids: CAWKHYNEQFF. Written as DNA, the CDR3 is TGTGCCTGGAAACACTACAATGAGCAGTTCTTC.

The chain couples TRBV29-1 to TRBJ2-3; 8 positions match TRBD2. This CDR3 is 13 amino acids long. CDR1 is SQVTM and CDR2 is ANQGSEA in the germline V gene. Unmatched junction bases numbered 6, after V lost 4 bases and J lost 6 bases. CDR3 bases: TGCAGCGTTGCCAGCGGGAGCAGGGATACGCAGTATTTT. Translated: CSVASGSRDTQYF.